This TCR beta chain was recovered during a study of naive and memory T cell subsets. Germline values: CDR1 SGHVS, CDR2 FQNEAQ. V was shortened by 0 bases and J by 3 bases, with 12 bases between the two germline ends. The CDR3 has 15 residues. Both TRBC1 and TRBC2 were covered by a beta constant-region primer of two equimolar oligonucleotides. TCRdb reprocessed the UMI-ligation and nested PCR reads with MiXCR, giving one entry per CDR3 protein. The table records around 35,000 distinct CDR3 sequences, roughly 14% of them present only once. From the second PCR step, alpha and beta chains were amplified apart. Remarks on this clonotype: The antigen is not known.

Findings and limits, study-wide: TCR abundance followed a power law differing between naive and memory subsets. No ground truth validated the naive and memory repertoire findings. Each distinct alpha or beta sequence counts as one clonotype.

The V gene is TRBV7-8, the J gene TRBJ2-7, with D possibly matching TRBD2 (5 bases). The sequencing input was effector memory CD4+ T cells from blood. The subset is: effector memory, CD45RA- CD27-. The TCR sequence derives from a human donor in good health. The DNA of the CDR3 is TGTGCCAGCAGCTTAGCGCATTCCGGGGACTACGAGCAGTACTTC. Amino acid sequence: CASSLAHSGDYEQYF.